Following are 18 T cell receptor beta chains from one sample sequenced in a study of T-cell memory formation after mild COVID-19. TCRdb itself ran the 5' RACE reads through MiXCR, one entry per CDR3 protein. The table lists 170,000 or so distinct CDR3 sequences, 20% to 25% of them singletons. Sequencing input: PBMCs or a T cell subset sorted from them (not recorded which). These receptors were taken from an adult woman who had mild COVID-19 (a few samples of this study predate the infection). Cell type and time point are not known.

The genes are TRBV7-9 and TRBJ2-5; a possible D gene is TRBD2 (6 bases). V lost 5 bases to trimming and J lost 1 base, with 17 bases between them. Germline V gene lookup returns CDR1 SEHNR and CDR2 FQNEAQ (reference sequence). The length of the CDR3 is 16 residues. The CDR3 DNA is TGTGCCAGCAGCCCTCCGGCAGCGGGTTTCCAAGAGACCCAGTACTTC. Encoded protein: CASSPPAAGFQETQYF.

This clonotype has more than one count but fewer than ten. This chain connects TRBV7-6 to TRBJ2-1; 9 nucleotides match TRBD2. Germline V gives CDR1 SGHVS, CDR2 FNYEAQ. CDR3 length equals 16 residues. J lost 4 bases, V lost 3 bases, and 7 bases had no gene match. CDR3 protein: CASSFAPGLAYNEQFF. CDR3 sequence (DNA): TGTGCCAGCAGCTTCGCACCGGGACTAGCTTACAATGAGCAGTTCTTC.

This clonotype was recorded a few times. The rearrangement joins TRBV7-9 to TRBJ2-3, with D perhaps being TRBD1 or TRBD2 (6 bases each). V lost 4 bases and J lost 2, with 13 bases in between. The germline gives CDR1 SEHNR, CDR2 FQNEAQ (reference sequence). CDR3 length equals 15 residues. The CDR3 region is CASSYGGGITDTQYF. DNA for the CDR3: TGTGCCAGCAGCTATGGAGGGGGGATCACAGATACGCAGTATTTT.

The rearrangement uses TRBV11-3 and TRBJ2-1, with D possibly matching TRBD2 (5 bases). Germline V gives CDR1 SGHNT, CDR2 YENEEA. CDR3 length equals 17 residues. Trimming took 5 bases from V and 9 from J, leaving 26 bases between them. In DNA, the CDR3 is TGTGCCAGCAGCAGCCGTTTGGGGAGTACCTTCACGAGTGAGCAGTTCTTC. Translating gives CASSSRLGSTFTSEQFF.

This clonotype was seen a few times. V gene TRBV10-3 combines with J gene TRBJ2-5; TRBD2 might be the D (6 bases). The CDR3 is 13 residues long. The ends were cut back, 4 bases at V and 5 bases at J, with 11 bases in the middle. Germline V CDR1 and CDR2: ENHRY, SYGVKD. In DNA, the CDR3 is TGTGCCATCAGTGTGGGCCGGGGGGAGACCCAGTACTTC. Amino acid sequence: CAISVGRGETQYF.

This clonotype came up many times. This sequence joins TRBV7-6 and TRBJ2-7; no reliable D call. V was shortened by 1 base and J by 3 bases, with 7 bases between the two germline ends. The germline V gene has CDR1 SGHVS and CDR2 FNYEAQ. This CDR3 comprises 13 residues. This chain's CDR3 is CASSLGADYEQYF. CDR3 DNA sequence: TGTGCCAGCAGCTTAGGGGCAGACTACGAGCAGTACTTC.

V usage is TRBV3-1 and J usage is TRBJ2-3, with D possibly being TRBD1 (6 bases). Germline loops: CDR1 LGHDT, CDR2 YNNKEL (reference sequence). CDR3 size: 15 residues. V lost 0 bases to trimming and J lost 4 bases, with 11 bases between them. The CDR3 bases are TGTGCCAGCAGCCAAGATCCGACAGGACCAGATACGCAGTATTTT. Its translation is CASSQDPTGPDTQYF.

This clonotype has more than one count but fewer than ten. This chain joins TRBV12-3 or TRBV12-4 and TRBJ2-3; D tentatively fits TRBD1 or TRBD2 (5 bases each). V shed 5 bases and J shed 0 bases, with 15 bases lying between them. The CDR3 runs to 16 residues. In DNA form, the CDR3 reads TGTGCCAGCAGTGACAGATCGGGGTTTAGCACAGATACGCAGTATTTT. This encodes CASSDRSGFSTDTQYF.

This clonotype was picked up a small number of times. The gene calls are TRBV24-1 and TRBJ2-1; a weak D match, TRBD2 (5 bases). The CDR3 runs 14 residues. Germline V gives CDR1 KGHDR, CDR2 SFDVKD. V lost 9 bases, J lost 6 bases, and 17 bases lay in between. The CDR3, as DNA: TGTGCCACCGGGCCGGCTAGCAGTGGCAATGAGCAGTTCTTC. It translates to CATGPASSGNEQFF.

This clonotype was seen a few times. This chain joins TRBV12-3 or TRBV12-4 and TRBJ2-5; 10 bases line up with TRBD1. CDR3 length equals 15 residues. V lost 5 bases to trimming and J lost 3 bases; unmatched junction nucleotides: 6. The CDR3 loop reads CASSISGTGEETQYF. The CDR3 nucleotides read TGTGCCAGCAGTATTTCCGGGACAGGGGAAGAGACCCAGTACTTC.

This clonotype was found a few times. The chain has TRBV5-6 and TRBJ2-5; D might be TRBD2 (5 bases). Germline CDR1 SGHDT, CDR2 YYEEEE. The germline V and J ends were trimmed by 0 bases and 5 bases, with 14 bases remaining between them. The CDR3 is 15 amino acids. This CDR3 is CASSLAADSGETQYF. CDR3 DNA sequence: TGTGCCAGCAGCTTGGCCGCGGACTCTGGGGAGACCCAGTACTTC.

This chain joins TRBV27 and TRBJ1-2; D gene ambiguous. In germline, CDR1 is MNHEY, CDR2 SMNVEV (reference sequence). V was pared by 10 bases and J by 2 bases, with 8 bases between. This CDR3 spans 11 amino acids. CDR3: CATGPNYGYTF. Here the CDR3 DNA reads TGTGCCACCGGGCCCAACTATGGCTACACCTTC.

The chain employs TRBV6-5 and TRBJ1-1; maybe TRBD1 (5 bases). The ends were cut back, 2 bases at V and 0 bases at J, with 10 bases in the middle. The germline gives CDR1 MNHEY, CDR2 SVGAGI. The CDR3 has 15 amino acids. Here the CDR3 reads CASSYRTGLNTEAFF. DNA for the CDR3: TGTGCCAGCAGTTACCGCACAGGCCTGAACACTGAAGCTTTCTTT.

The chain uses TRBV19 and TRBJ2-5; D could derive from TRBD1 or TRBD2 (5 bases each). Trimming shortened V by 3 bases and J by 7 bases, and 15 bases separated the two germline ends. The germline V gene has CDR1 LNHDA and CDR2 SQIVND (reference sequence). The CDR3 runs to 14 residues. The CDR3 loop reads CASSISGTGGTQYF. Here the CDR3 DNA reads TGTGCCAGTAGTATCTCCGGGACCGGCGGGACCCAGTACTTC.

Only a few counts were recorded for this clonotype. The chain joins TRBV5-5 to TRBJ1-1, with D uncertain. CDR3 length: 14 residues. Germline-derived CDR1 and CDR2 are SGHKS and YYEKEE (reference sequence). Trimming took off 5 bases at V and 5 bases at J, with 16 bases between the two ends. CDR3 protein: CASSYGGGWTEAFF. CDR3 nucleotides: TGTGCCAGCAGTTATGGTGGTGGATGGACTGAAGCTTTCTTT.

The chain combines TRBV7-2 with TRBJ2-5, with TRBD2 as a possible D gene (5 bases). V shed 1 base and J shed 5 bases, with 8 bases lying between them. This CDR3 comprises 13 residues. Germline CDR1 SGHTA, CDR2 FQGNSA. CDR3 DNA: TGTGCCAGCAGCTTAGGAGGCGGGGAGACCCAGTACTTC. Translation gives CASSLGGGETQYF.

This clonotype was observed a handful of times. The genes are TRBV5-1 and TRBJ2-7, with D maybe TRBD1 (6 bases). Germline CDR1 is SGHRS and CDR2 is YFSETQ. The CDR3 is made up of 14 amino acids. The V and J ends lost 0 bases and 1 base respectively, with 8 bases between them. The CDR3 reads CASSLGTASYEQYF. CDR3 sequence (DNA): TGCGCCAGCAGCTTGGGGACAGCGTCCTACGAGCAGTACTTC.

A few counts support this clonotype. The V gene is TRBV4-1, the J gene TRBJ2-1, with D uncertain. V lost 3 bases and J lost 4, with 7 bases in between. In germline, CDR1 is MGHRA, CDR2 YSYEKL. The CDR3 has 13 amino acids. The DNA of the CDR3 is TGCGCCAGCAGCCAGCCACTTTACAATGAGCAGTTCTTC. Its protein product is CASSQPLYNEQFF.